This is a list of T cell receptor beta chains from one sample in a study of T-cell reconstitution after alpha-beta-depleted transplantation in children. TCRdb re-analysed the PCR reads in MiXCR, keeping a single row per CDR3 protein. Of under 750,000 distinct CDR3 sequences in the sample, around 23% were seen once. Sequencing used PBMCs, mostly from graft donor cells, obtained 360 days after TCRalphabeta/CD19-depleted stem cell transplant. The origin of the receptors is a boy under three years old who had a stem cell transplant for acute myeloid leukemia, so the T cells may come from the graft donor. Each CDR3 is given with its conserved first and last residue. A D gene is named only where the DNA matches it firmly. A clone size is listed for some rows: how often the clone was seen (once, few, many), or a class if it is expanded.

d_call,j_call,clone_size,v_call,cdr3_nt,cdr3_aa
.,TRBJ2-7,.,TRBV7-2,TGTGCCAGCAGCTTAGCGCCGGGGGCAGCCCAGAGCGAGCAGTACTTC,CASSLAPGAAQSEQYF
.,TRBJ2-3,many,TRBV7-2,TGTGCCAGCAGCTCATTCTCAGATACGCAGTATTTT,CASSSFSDTQYF
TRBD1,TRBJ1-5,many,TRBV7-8,TGTGCCAGCAGCCCTCGTTCAGGGGGCAGGGACTTGAAGCAGCCCCAGCATTTT,CASSPRSGGRDLKQPQHF
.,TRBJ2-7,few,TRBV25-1,TGTGCCAGCAGCTGGGGAGGGGGCAAGTCCTACGAGCAGTACTTC,CASSWGGGKSYEQYF
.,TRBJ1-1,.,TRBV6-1,TGTGCCAGCAGTAGTCTCGGGATTAGGGACACTGAAGCTTTCTTT,CASSSLGIRDTEAFF
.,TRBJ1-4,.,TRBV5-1,TGCGCCAGCAGCTTGGATGAGGGAGACGAAAAACTGTTTTTT,CASSLDEGDEKLFF
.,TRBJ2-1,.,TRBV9,TGTGCCAGCAGCGGAACCCGGGACTACAATGAGCAGTTCTTC,CASSGTRDYNEQFF
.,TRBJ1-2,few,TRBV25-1,TGTGCCAGCAGTGGAGGGGCCTACTATGGCTACACCTTC,CASSGGAYYGYTF
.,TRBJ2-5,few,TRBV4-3,TGCGCCAGCAGCCAAGTCCCCGGTGCAGGGGAGACCCAGTACTTC,CASSQVPGAGETQYF
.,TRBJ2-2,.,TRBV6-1,TGTGCCAGCAGCTCGTCGGACAGTACGATCGGGGAGCTGTTTTTT,CASSSSDSTIGELFF
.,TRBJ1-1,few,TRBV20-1,TGCAGTGCTACGGGCGACACTGAAGCTTTCTTT,CSATGDTEAFF
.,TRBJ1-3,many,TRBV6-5,TGTGCCAGCAGTTACGCACAGACGAACTCTGGAAACACCATATATTTT,CASSYAQTNSGNTIYF
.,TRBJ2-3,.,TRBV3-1,TGTGCCAGCAGGTTCGGGGGAACAGATACGCAGTATTTT,CASRFGGTDTQYF